Listed here is a single TCR beta chain. The sample comes from a study of blood T cell repertoires in COVID-19. The V and J ends lost 6 bases and 2 bases respectively, with 17 bases between them. Germline V gives CDR1 KGHSH, CDR2 LQKENI. The CDR3 runs 15 residues. Profiling relied on immunoSEQ multiplex PCR, and the TCRdb table lists in-frame clones only, not all of them. In the table there are about 84,000 clones, roughly 80% of which are singletons. J is TRBJ2-7 and V is TRBV18; possibly TRBD1 for D (6 bases). The sequence derives from an elderly woman with acute or convalescent COVID-19. Source material: peripheral blood. The CDR3 nucleotides are TGTGCCAGCTCCTACGCGGCAGGGGATCCCTACGAGCAGTACTTC. Translating gives CASSYAAGDPYEQYF.